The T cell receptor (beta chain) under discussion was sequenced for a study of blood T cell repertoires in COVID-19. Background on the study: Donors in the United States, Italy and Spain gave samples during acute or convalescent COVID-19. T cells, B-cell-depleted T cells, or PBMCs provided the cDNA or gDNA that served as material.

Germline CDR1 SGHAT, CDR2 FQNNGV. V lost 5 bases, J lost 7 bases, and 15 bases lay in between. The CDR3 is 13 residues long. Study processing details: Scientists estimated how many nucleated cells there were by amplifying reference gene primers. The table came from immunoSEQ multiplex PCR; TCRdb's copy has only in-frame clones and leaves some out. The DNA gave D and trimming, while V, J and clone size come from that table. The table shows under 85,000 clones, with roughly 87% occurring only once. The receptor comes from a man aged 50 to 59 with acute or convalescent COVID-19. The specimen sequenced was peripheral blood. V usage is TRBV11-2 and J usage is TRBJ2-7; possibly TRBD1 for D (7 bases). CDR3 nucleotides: TGTGCCAGCAGCGTCAGGGGGGTGGAGGAGCAGTACTTC. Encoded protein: CASSVRGVEEQYF.